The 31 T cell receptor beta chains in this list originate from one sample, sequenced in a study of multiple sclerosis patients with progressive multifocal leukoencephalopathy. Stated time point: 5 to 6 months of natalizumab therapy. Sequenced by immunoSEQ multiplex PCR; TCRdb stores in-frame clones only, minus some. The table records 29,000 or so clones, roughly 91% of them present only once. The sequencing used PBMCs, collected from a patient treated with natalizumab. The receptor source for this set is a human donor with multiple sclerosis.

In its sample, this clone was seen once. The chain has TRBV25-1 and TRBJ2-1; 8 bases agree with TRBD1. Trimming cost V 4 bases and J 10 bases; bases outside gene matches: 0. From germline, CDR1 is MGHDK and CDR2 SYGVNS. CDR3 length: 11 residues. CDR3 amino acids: CASSAGGEQFF. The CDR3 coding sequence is TGTGCCAGCAGTGCAGGGGGCGAGCAGTTCTTC. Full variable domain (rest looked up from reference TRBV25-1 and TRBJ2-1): EADIYQTPRYLVIGTGKKITLECSQTMGHDKMYWYQQDPGMELHLIHYSYGVNSTEKGDLSSESTVSRIRTEHFPLTLESARPSHTSQYLCASSAGGEQFFGPGTRLTVL.

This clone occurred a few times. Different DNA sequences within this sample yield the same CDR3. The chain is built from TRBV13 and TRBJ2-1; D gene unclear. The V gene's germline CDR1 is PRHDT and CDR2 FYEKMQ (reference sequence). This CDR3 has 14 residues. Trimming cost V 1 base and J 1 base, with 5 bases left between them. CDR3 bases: TGTGCCAGCAGCTTAGCGGGTTCCTACAATGAGCAGTTCTTC. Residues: CASSLAGSYNEQFF.

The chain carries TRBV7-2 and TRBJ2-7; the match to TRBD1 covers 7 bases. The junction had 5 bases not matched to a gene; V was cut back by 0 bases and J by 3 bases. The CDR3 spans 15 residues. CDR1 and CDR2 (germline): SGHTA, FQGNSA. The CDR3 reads CASSLASRDSYEQYF. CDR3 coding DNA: TGTGCCAGCAGCTTAGCGAGCCGGGACAGCTACGAGCAGTACTTC. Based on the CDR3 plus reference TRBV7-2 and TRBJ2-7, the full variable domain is GAGVSQSPSNKVTEKGKDVELRCDPISGHTALYWYRQSLGQGLEFLIYFQGNSAPDKSGLPSDRFSAERTGGSVSTLTIQRTQQEDSAVYLCASSLASRDSYEQYFGPGTRLTVT.

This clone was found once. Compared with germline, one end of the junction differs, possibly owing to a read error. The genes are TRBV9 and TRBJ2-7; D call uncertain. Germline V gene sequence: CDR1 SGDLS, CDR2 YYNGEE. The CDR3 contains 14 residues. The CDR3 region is CASSVAGSSYEQCF. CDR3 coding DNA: TGTGCCAGCAGCGTAGCGGGCAGCTCCTACGAGCAGTGCTTC. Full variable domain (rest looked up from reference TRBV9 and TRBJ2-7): DSGVTQTPKHLITATGQRVTLRCSPRSGDLSVYWYQQSLDQGLQFLIQYYNGEERAKGNILERFSAQQFPDLHSELNLSSLELGDSALYFCASSVAGSSYEQCFGPGTRLTVT.

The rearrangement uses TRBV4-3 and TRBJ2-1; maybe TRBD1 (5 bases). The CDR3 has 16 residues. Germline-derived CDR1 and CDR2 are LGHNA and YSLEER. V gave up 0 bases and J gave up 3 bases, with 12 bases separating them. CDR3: CASSQEPPGHYNEQFF. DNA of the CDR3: TGCGCCAGCAGCCAAGAACCCCCCGGACACTACAATGAGCAGTTCTTC.

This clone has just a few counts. The CDR3 DNA reads as TGCGCCAGCGGACCAGCGGGAGGACCACCTCGGCAGTTCTTC. Protein product: CASGPAGGPPRQFF. V and J are TRBV5-1 and TRBJ2-1, with 9 nucleotides matching TRBD2. The CDR3 contains 14 residues. Germline values: CDR1 SGHRS, CDR2 YFSETQ. J gave up 12 bases and V 7 bases, and 14 bases lay outside the gene matches.

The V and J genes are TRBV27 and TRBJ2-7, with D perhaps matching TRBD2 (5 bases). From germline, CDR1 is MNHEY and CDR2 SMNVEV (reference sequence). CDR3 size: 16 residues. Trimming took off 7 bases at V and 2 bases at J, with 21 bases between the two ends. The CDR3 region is CASTSQSRGRPYEQYF. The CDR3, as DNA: TGTGCCAGCACCTCTCAGAGTCGGGGTAGGCCCTACGAGCAGTACTTC.

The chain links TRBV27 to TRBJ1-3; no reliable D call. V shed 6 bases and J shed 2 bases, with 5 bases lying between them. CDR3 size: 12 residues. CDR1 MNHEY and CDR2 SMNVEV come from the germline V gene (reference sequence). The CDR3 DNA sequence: TGTGCCAGCAGGAATGCTGGAAACACCATATATTTT. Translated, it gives CASRNAGNTIYF.

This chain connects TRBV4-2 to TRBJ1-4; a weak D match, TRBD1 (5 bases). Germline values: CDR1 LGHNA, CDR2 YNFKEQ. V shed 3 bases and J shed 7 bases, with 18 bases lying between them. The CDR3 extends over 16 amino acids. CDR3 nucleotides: TGTGCCAGCAGCCAGGTGGGGGGGGAAGTTGGTGAAAAACTGTTTTTT. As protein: CASSQVGGEVGEKLFF.

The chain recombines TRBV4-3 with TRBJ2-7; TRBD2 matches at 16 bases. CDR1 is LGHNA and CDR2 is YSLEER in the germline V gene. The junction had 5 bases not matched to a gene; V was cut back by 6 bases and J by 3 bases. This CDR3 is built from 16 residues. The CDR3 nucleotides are TGCGCCAGCAGTCTGGGACTAGCGGGAGGGCGCTACGAGCAGTACTTC. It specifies CASSLGLAGGRYEQYF.

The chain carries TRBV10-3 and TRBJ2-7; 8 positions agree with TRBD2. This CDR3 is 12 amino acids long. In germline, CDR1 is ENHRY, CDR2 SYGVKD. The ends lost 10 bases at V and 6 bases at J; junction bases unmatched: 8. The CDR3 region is CATGTSSSEQYF. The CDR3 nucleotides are TGTGCCACCGGGACTAGTTCGTCCGAGCAGTACTTC.

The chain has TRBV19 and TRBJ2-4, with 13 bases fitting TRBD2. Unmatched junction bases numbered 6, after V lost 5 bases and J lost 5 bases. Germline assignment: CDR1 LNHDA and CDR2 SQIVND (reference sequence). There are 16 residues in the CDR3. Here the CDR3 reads CASSRTSGGGENIQYF. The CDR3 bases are TGTGCCAGTAGTCGGACTAGCGGGGGCGGGGAAAACATTCAGTACTTC.

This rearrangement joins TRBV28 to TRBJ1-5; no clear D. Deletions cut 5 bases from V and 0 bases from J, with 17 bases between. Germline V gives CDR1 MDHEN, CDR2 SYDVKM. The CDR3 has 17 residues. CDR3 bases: TGTGCCAGCAGTCCAAAGGTCCCAGCGTATAGCAATCAGCCCCAGCATTTT. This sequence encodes CASSPKVPAYSNQPQHF.

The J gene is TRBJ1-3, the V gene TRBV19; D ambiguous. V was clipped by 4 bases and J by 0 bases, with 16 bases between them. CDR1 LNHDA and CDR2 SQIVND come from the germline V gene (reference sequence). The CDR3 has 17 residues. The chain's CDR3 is CASSTIHGLGSGNTIYF. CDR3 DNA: TGTGCCAGTAGTACCATCCACGGACTGGGCTCTGGAAACACCATATATTTT.

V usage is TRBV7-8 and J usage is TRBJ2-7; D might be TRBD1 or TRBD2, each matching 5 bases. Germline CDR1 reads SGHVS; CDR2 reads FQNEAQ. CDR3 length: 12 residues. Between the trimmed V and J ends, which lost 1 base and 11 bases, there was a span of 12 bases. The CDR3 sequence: CASSLVGTGEYF. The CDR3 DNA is TGTGCCAGCAGCTTAGTCGGGACCGGGGAGTACTTC.

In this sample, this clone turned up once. The CDR3 coding sequence is TGCGCCAGCGCGGAACGGATGAACACCGGGGAGCTGTTTTTT. Amino acid sequence: CASAERMNTGELFF. The chain employs TRBV5-1 and TRBJ2-2; D unresolved. Trimming left V 7 bases short and J 1 base short, with 11 bases between. CDR1 and CDR2 (germline): SGHRS, YFSETQ. This CDR3 region has 14 residues.

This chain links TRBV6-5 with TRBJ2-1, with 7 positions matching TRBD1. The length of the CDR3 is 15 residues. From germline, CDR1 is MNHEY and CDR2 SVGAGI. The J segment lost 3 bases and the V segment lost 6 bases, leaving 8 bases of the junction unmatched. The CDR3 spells CASRRPGQYYNEQFF. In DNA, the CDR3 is TGTGCCAGCAGACGTCCGGGACAGTACTACAATGAGCAGTTCTTC.

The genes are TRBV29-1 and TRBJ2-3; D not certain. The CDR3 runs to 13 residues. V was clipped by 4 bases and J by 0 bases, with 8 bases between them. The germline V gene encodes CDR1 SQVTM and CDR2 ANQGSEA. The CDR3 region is CSVVSLSTDTQYF. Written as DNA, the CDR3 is TGCAGCGTTGTGAGTCTGAGCACAGATACGCAGTATTTT.

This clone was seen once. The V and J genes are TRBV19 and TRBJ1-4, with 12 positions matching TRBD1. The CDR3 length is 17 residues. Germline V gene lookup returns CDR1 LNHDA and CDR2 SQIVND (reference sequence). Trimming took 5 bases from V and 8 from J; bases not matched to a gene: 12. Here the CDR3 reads CASSGEGQGALLEKLFF. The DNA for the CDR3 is TGTGCCAGTAGTGGGGAGGGACAGGGGGCGCTTCTGGAAAAACTGTTTTTT.

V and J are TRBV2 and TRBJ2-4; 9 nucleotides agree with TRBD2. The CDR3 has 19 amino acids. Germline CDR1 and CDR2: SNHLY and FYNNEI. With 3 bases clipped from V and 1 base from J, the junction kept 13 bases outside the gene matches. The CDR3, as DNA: TGTGCCAGCAGTGAGACTAGCGGAGCAAGTTCGGGCGCCAAAAACATTCAGTACTTC. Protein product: CASSETSGASSGAKNIQYF.

For the CDR3, the DNA is TGTGCCAGTACCAGAAACATGAACACTGAAGCTTTCTTT. Its protein product is CASTRNMNTEAFF. This chain uses TRBV19 with TRBJ1-1; D not resolved. V lost 7 bases and J lost 0, with 9 bases in between. Germline V CDR1 and CDR2: LNHDA, SQIVND (reference sequence). The CDR3 is 13 residues long.

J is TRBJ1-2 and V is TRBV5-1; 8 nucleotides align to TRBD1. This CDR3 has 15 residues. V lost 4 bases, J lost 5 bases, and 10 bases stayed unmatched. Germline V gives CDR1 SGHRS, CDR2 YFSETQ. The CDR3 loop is CASSPRSGQGYGYTF. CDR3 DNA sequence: TGCGCCAGCAGCCCCCGGTCTGGACAGGGTTATGGCTACACCTTC. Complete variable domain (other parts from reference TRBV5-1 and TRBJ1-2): KAGVTQTPRYLIKTRGQQVTLSCSPISGHRSVSWYQQTPGQGLQFLFEYFSETQRNKGNFPGRFSGRQFSNSRSEMNVSTLELGDSALYLCASSPRSGQGYGYTFGSGTRLTVV.

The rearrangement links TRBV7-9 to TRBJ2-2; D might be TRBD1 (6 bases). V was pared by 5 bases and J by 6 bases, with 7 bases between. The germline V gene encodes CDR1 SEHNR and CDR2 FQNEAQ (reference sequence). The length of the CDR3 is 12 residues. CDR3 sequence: CASSPGAGELFF. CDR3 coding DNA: TGTGCCAGCAGCCCAGGGGCCGGGGAGCTGTTTTTT.

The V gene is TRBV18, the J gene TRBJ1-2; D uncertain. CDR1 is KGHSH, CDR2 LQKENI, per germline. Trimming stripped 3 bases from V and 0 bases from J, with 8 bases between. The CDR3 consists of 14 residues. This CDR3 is CASSPTGANYGYTF. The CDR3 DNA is TGTGCCAGCTCACCGACCGGAGCTAACTATGGCTACACCTTC. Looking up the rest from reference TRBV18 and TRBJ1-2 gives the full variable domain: NAGVMQNPRHLVRRRGQEARLRCSPMKGHSHVYWYRQLPEEGLKFMVYLQKENIIDESGMPKERFSAEFPKEGPSILRIQQVVRGDSAAYFCASSPTGANYGYTFGSGTRLTVV.

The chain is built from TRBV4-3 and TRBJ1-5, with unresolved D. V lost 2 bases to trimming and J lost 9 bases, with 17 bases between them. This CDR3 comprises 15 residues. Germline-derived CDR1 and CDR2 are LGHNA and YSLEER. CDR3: CASSQTAAFSSPQHF. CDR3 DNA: TGCGCCAGCAGCCAAACGGCGGCTTTTTCTTCGCCCCAGCATTTT.

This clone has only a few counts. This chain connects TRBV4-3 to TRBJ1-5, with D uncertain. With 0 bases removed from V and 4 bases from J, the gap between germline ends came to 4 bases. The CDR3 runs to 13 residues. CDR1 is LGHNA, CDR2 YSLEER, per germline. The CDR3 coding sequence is TGCGCCAGCAGCCAAGATGTGAATCAGCCCCAGCATTTT. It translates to CASSQDVNQPQHF.

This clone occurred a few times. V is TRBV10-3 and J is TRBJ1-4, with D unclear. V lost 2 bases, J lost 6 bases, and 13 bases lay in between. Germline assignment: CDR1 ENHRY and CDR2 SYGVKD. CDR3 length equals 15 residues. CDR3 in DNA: TGTGCCATCAGTGAGAAGATGGTTGGGGATGAAAAACTGTTTTTT. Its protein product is CAISEKMVGDEKLFF.

The CDR3 region is CASSPGTAPGFGYTF. Here the CDR3 DNA reads TGTGCCAGTAGTCCGGGGACAGCGCCGGGGTTCGGCTACACCTTC. This chain connects TRBV19 to TRBJ1-2; 7 bases line up with TRBD1. The trim removed 5 bases at V and 8 bases at J, leaving 14 bases unmatched. The CDR3 loop spans 15 amino acids. Germline assignment: CDR1 LNHDA and CDR2 SQIVND (reference sequence).

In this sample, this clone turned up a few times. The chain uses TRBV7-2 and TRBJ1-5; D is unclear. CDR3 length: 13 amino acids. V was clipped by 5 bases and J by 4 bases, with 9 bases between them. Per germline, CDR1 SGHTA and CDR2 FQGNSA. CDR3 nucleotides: TGTGCCAGCAGCGCTAGAGCAAATCAGCCCCAGCATTTT. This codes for CASSARANQPQHF.

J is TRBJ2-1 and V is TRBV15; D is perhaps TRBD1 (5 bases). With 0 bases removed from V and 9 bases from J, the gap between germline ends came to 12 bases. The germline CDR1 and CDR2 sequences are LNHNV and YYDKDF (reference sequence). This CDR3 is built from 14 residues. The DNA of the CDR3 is TGTGCCACCAGCAGAGAATATGGGGCCGGTGAGCAGTTCTTC. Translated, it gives CATSREYGAGEQFF.

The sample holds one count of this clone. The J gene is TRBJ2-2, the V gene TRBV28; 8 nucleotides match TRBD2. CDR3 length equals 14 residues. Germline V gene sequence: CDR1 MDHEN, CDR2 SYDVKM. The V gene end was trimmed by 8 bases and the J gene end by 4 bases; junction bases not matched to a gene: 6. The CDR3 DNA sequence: TGTGCCAGCCAAACTAGCGGTATCACCGGGGAGCTGTTTTTT. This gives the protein CASQTSGITGELFF.